A selection of T cell receptor beta chains follows, all from one sample in a study of blood T cell repertoires in COVID-19. TCRdb's copy holds only in-frame clones and misses some; the assay was immunoSEQ multiplex PCR. The sample shows 61,000 or so clones, around four fifths of them seen only once. The specimen sequenced was peripheral blood. The origin of the receptors is a woman in her seventies with acute or convalescent COVID-19. Each CDR3 is given with its conserved first and last residue. A D gene is named only where the DNA matches it firmly. Clone size is given for some rows only: seen once, a few or many times, or a class if the clone is expanded.

NA | TRBJ1-2 | TRBV28 | NA | CASSPLGDSLWGYTF | TGTGCCAGCAGTCCCCTAGGAGACAGTTTGTGGGGCTACACCTTC
few | TRBJ1-6 | TRBV5-5 | TRBD1 | CASGGGQGIDSPLHF | TGTGCCAGCGGAGGGGGACAGGGCATTGATTCACCCCTCCACTTT
NA | TRBJ2-2 | TRBV18 | TRBD1 | CASSPYGGQGTGELFF | TGTGCCAGCTCACCCTACGGGGGACAGGGGACCGGGGAGCTGTTTTTT
NA | TRBJ1-2 | TRBV5-1 | NA | CASSLPREDYGYTF | TGCGCCAGCAGCTTACCCAGGGAAGACTATGGCTACACCTTC
NA | TRBJ2-5 | TRBV27 | NA | CASRGGNQETQYF | TGTGCCAGCAGGGGGGGAAACCAAGAGACCCAGTACTTC
NA | TRBJ2-7 | TRBV28 | NA | CASSVAYEQYF | TGTGCCAGCAGCGTAGCCTACGAGCAGTACTTC
NA | TRBJ2-1 | TRBV3-1/TRBV3-2 | TRBD2 | CASSPSGGSYNEQFF | TGTGCCAGCAGCCCCAGCGGGGGCTCCTACAATGAGCAGTTCTTC
NA | TRBJ2-3 | TRBV10-1 | TRBD1 | CASSKGQPRTDTQYF | TGCGCCAGCAGCAAGGGACAGCCTCGAACAGATACGCAGTATTTT
NA | TRBJ1-5 | TRBV30 | NA | CAWSGTDRSQPQHF | TGTGCCTGGAGCGGGACCGACAGGTCTCAGCCCCAGCATTTT
NA | TRBJ1-5 | TRBV2 | NA | CASSEQRSNQPQHF | TGTGCCAGCAGTGAACAGCGTAGCAATCAGCCCCAGCATTTT
NA | TRBJ2-5 | TRBV4-3 | TRBD1 | CASSQDTGGMSETQYF | TGCGCCAGCAGCCAAGACACAGGGGGAATGTCAGAGACCCAGTACTTC
few | TRBJ1-2 | TRBV11-1 | TRBD1 | CASSQYGQEAYGYTF | TGTGCCAGCAGCCAATATGGACAGGAAGCCTATGGCTACACCTTC
NA | TRBJ1-1 | TRBV9 | TRBD1 | CASSRTGIGTEAFF | TGTGCCAGCAGCCGGACAGGGATCGGGACTGAAGCTTTCTTT
NA | TRBJ1-3 | TRBV2 | NA | CASGNSAPSGNTIYF | TGTGCCAGCGGCAACAGTGCACCCTCTGGAAACACCATATATTTT
NA | TRBJ2-1 | TRBV6-2/TRBV6-3 | TRBD2 | CASSKLAGEQFF | TGTGCCAGCAGTAAACTAGCGGGGGAACAGTTCTTC
NA | TRBJ2-1 | TRBV12-5 | TRBD2 | CASAKGLAGVEQFF | TGTGCTAGTGCCAAAGGACTAGCGGGGGTTGAGCAGTTCTTC
NA | TRBJ1-6 | TRBV5-8 | NA | CASSGGQYSNSPLHF | TGTGCCAGCAGCGGCGGACAGTATAGTAATTCACCCCTCCACTTT
NA | TRBJ2-2 | TRBV24-1 | NA | CATSDTLSGTTLANTGELFF | TGTGCCACCAGTGATACCCTATCCGGGACAACCCTCGCGAACACCGGGGAGCTGTTTTTT